This T cell receptor (beta chain) was observed in a study of control samples from healthy donors and cancer patients. Of note for this clone: Other DNA sequences in this sample translate to the same CDR3.

Looked up from germline, CDR1 is SGHVS and CDR2 is FQNEAQ. J lost 6 bases, V lost 5 bases, and 11 bases had no gene match. This CDR3 has 16 amino acids. TCRdb's table, derived via immunoSEQ multiplex PCR, lists solely in-frame clones and lacks some. The sample shows about 120,000 clones, around nine tenths of them seen only once. Sequenced sample: blood. The chain joins TRBV7-8 to TRBJ2-3; 10 positions match TRBD1. This sequence originates from a man in his forties or fifties in good health. The chain's CDR3 is CASSRRDRGSTDTQYF. The CDR3 DNA follows: TGTGCCAGCAGCCGAAGGGACAGGGGCTCAACGGATACGCAGTATTTT.